Below, 21 T cell receptor beta chains from the same sample are listed, as sequenced in a study of shared clonotypes between healthy human individuals. Some clones are missing from TCRdb's copy, which holds only in-frame ones; the method was immunoSEQ multiplex PCR. Of approximately 640,000 clones detected, approximately 79% appear once; the ten largest clones hold less than 2%. The sequencing input was memory CD4+ T cells sorted from blood. Subset of the sample: CD45RA-negative fraction. These receptors originate from a woman aged 30 to 39 in good health.

This clone was detected only once. This chain joins TRBV2 and TRBJ2-3, with a tentative D call TRBD1 (5 bases). The ends were cut back, 5 bases at V and 5 bases at J, with 14 bases in the middle. The CDR3 contains 14 residues. Germline-derived CDR1 and CDR2 are SNHLY and FYNNEI. The CDR3 sequence: CASSFEGAGDTQYF. The CDR3, as DNA: TGTGCCAGCAGTTTCGAAGGGGCTGGAGATACGCAGTATTTT.

This clone was observed a few times. The chain carries TRBV5-4 and TRBJ2-5; TRBD2 matches 7 bases. J gave up 1 base and V 3 bases, and 3 bases lay outside the gene matches. The CDR3 consists of 14 residues. The germline V gene encodes CDR1 SGHNT and CDR2 YYREEE (reference sequence). CDR3 DNA sequence: TGTGCCAGCAGCTCGGGACTATTCCAAGAGACCCAGTACTTC. Protein: CASSSGLFQETQYF.

To note about this clone: This specimen includes other DNA sequences encoding the same CDR3. The chain combines TRBV28 with TRBJ1-5, with 9 bases matching TRBD1. The trim removed 6 bases at V and 4 bases at J, leaving 4 bases unmatched. The V gene's germline CDR1 is MDHEN and CDR2 SYDVKM. The CDR3 has 14 amino acids. The CDR3 sequence: CASSSGTGNQPQHF. The CDR3 nucleotides read TGTGCCAGCAGCTCCGGGACAGGGAATCAGCCCCAGCATTTT.

The chain carries TRBV5-1 and TRBJ2-6, with D possibly being TRBD1 or TRBD2 (6 bases each). Germline lookup yields CDR1 SGHRS and CDR2 YFSETQ. V lost 2 bases, J lost 2 bases, and 11 bases lay in between. The CDR3 totals 16 residues. The CDR3 region is CASSFWGAPGANVLTF. Written as DNA, the CDR3 is TGCGCCAGCAGCTTTTGGGGGGCCCCTGGGGCCAACGTCCTGACTTTC.

In its sample, this clone ranks as medium-sized. This chain connects TRBV7-9 to TRBJ1-1; 10 bases line up with TRBD1. The germline V gene encodes CDR1 SEHNR and CDR2 FQNEAQ (reference sequence). This CDR3 is 18 amino acids long. V lost 5 bases to trimming and J lost 4 bases; unmatched junction nucleotides: 16. The CDR3 sequence: CASSPAGQGRGGSTEAFF. The CDR3 bases are TGTGCCAGCAGCCCAGCGGGACAGGGGAGAGGTGGAAGCACTGAAGCTTTCTTT.

The CDR3 bases are TGTGCCAGTACACTCTATATAAACACCGGGGAGCTGTTTTTT. It is translated as CASTLYINTGELFF. This chain joins TRBV19 and TRBJ2-2; D gene unclear. CDR1 and CDR2 (germline): LNHDA, SQIVND (reference sequence). Between the trimmed V and J ends, which lost 7 bases and 2 bases, there was a span of 11 bases. This CDR3 spans 14 amino acids.

The chain uses TRBV2 and TRBJ2-7; 8 nucleotides align to TRBD1. This CDR3 spans 13 amino acids. From germline, CDR1 is SNHLY and CDR2 FYNNEI. V was clipped by 5 bases and J by 5 bases; unmatched bases: 5. CDR3 nucleotide sequence: TGTGCCAGCAGTCTCAGGACAGGGCACGAGCAGTACTTC. Translation: CASSLRTGHEQYF.

The chain uses TRBV28 and TRBJ1-4; unclear D gene. The V end lost 3 bases, the J end lost 6 bases, and 2 bases lay between the germline ends. The germline V gene has CDR1 MDHEN and CDR2 SYDVKM. There are 11 residues in the CDR3. CDR3 sequence reads: CASSLHEKLFF. In nucleotides, the CDR3 is TGTGCCAGCAGTTTGCATGAAAAACTGTTTTTT.

The rearrangement links TRBV6-1 to TRBJ1-1; D not certain. The germline V gene has CDR1 MNHNS and CDR2 SASEGT. There are 12 residues in the CDR3. V gave up 6 bases and J gave up 3 bases, with 8 bases separating them. In nucleotides, the CDR3 is TGTGCCAGCAGAGTGAAGGACACTGAAGCTTTCTTT. The encoded protein is CASRVKDTEAFF.

The J gene is TRBJ2-7, the V gene TRBV7-7, with D uncertain. This CDR3 region has 13 residues. Germline loops: CDR1 SSHAT, CDR2 FNYEAQ (reference sequence). Deletions cut 5 bases from V and 1 base from J, with 9 bases between. The CDR3 here is CASSPDTSYEQYF. CDR3 coding DNA: TGTGCCAGCAGCCCAGACACATCCTACGAGCAGTACTTC.

The V and J genes are TRBV7-2 and TRBJ2-6; 9 bases agree with TRBD1. In germline, CDR1 is SGHTA, CDR2 FQGNSA. The CDR3 totals 16 residues. V lost 5 bases to trimming and J lost 2 bases; unmatched junction nucleotides: 4. Here the CDR3 DNA reads TGTGCCAGCAGCGAAACAGGGGGCGCTGGGGCCAACGTCCTGACTTTC. It is translated as CASSETGGAGANVLTF.

The chain carries TRBV7-8 and TRBJ2-7, with TRBD1 identical over 9 bases. This CDR3 region has 17 residues. CDR1 is SGHVS and CDR2 is FQNEAQ in the germline V gene. V dropped 1 base and J dropped 2; count of bases not matched to a gene: 9. CDR3 loop: CASSLVGGTGNTYEQYF. CDR3 sequence (DNA): TGTGCCAGCAGCTTAGTTGGCGGGACAGGGAATACCTACGAGCAGTACTTC.

This rearrangement joins TRBV28 to TRBJ1-3; perhaps TRBD1 as D (5 bases). V was shortened by 6 bases and J by 4 bases, with 13 bases between the two germline ends. The germline V gene has CDR1 MDHEN and CDR2 SYDVKM. The CDR3 consists of 14 residues. The CDR3 region has the DNA TGTGCCAGCAGCTTGCACAGGTTGGGAAACACCATATATTTT. This gives the protein CASSLHRLGNTIYF.

This clone was detected only once. The sample contains more than one DNA sequence encoding this CDR3. The chain joins TRBV18 to TRBJ2-7, with TRBD1 matching over 7 bases. V trimming: 6 bases; J trimming: 2 bases; junction bases outside the gene matches: 7. Germline CDR1 reads KGHSH; CDR2 reads LQKENI. The CDR3 sequence is 14 residues long. CDR3 protein: CASSPRQGTYEQYF. The CDR3 DNA reads TGTGCCAGCTCGCCTAGACAGGGTACCTACGAGCAGTACTTC.

This clone was seen only a few times. The chain employs TRBV2 and TRBJ1-2; 7 bases are shared with TRBD1. This CDR3 comprises 13 residues. Looked up from germline, CDR1 is SNHLY and CDR2 is FYNNEI. V gave up 7 bases and J gave up 8 bases; unmatched junction bases: 10. CDR3 sequence: CASIRGRDEGYTF. The CDR3 nucleotides are TGTGCCAGCATAAGGGGGCGCGACGAAGGCTACACCTTC.

The chain combines TRBV28 with TRBJ1-2, with D unresolved. The CDR3 is 13 residues long. CDR1 is MDHEN and CDR2 is SYDVKM in the germline V gene. V was clipped by 2 bases and J by 4 bases, with 8 bases between them. The chain's CDR3 is CASSLNSFYGYTF. The CDR3 DNA is TGTGCCAGCAGTTTAAACAGCTTCTATGGCTACACCTTC.

The rearrangement joins TRBV2 to TRBJ2-3; D may be TRBD2 (6 bases). Germline loops: CDR1 SNHLY, CDR2 FYNNEI. This CDR3 is built from 15 residues. Trimming cost V 0 bases and J 2 bases, with 9 bases left between them. The CDR3 sequence is CASSEAGGNTDTQYF. For the CDR3, the DNA is TGTGCCAGCAGTGAAGCGGGCGGGAACACAGATACGCAGTATTTT. Drawing the rest from reference TRBV2 and TRBJ2-3, the complete variable domain is EPEVTQTPSHQVTQMGQEVILRCVPISNHLYFYWYRQILGQKVEFLVSFYNNEISEKSEIFDDQFSVERPDGSNFTLKIRSTKLEDSAMYFCASSEAGGNTDTQYFGPGTRLTVL.

This clone was counted between two and nine times. This chain links TRBV28 with TRBJ2-7; TRBD2 is a possible D gene (6 bases). The V gene lost 5 bases and the J gene lost 5 bases, with 16 bases spanning the gap. The CDR3 runs to 14 residues. Per germline, CDR1 MDHEN and CDR2 SYDVKM. CDR3 bases: TGTGCCAGCAGTCCTCCAGGGAGGATAAACGAGCAGTACTTC. Translation: CASSPPGRINEQYF.

The chain has TRBV7-2 and TRBJ1-2, with 11 bases fitting TRBD1. The CDR3 has 17 residues. With 1 base clipped from V and 8 bases from J, the junction kept 12 bases outside the gene matches. Germline V gene data show CDR1 as SGHTA and CDR2 as FQGNSA. The CDR3 region is CASSLGGPGQGDGGYTF. The CDR3 nucleotides read TGTGCCAGCAGCTTAGGAGGGCCGGGACAGGGGGATGGCGGCTACACCTTC. The whole variable domain, filled in from reference TRBV7-2 and TRBJ1-2, reads GAGVSQSPSNKVTEKGKDVELRCDPISGHTALYWYRQSLGQGLEFLIYFQGNSAPDKSGLPSDRFSAERTGGSVSTLTIQRTQQEDSAVYLCASSLGGPGQGDGGYTFGSGTRLTVV.

The J gene is TRBJ1-2, the V gene TRBV9, with D perhaps TRBD1 (5 bases). Germline loops: CDR1 SGDLS, CDR2 YYNGEE. The CDR3 runs to 17 residues. Deletions cut 4 bases from V and 4 bases from J, with 23 bases between. In DNA form, the CDR3 reads TGTGCCAGCAGCCCCCGACCGGGACGCGGATCCTTCTATGGCTACACCTTC. Translating it yields CASSPRPGRGSFYGYTF.

In its sample, this clone was seen a few times. J is TRBJ2-1 and V is TRBV7-9, with TRBD2 as a possible D gene (6 bases). Germline V gives CDR1 SEHNR, CDR2 FQNEAQ (reference sequence). The CDR3 sequence is 14 residues long. Trimming took 5 bases from V and 7 from J, leaving 15 bases between them. The CDR3 region is CASSEEGRPNEQFF. CDR3 coding DNA: TGTGCCAGCAGCGAGGAGGGGCGCCCAAATGAGCAGTTCTTC. Together with reference TRBV7-9 and TRBJ2-1, the CDR3 gives the full variable domain: DTGVSQNPRHKITKRGQNVTFRCDPISEHNRLYWYRQTLGQGPEFLTYFQNEAQLEKSRLLSDRFSAERPKGSFSTLEIQRTEQGDSAMYLCASSEEGRPNEQFFGPGTRLTVL.